These 11 T cell receptor beta chains were sequenced from one sample in a study of blood T cells in healthy people across ages. The second PCR ran about 6 to 12 cycles with a sample-barcoded 5' primer and J-beta primers. One entry per CDR3 protein results from TCRdb running MiXCR on the 5' RACE reads. There are hundreds of thousands of distinct CDR3 sequences in the sample; around 42% occur only once, and about 19% lies in the top ten. The specimen sequenced was blood. The receptors derive from a man aged 60-69 years in good health.

This clonotype was detected ten times or more. This sequence joins TRBV20-1 and TRBJ2-7; 8 bases map to TRBD1. The ends lost 0 bases at V and 1 base at J; junction bases unmatched: 5. Germline assignment: CDR1 DFQATT and CDR2 SNEGSKA (reference sequence). The CDR3 is 15 amino acids. For the CDR3, the DNA is TGCAGTGCTAGAGATCGGGGACAGGCATCCTACGAGCAGTACTTC. It yields the protein CSARDRGQASYEQYF.

This chain joins TRBV6-6 and TRBJ2-3, with 9 bases identical to TRBD1. Trimming at V came to 7 bases and at J to 1 base, leaving 6 bases not matched to a gene. In germline, CDR1 is MNHNY, CDR2 SVGAGI (reference sequence). The CDR3 has 15 amino acids. This chain's CDR3 is CASKQTGGGTDTQYF. The CDR3 DNA is TGTGCCAGCAAGCAAACAGGGGGCGGCACAGATACGCAGTATTTT.

This clonotype was recorded a few times. A much larger clone sits a single nucleotide away, making a read error possible. This chain connects TRBV6-2 or TRBV6-3 to TRBJ2-1; 8 bases fit TRBD2. V gave up 5 bases and J gave up 10 bases; unmatched junction bases: 7. This CDR3 is 13 amino acids long. In germline, CDR1 is MNHEY, CDR2 SVGEGT. The CDR3 DNA reads as TGTGCCAGCAGTGACTTGGGACTAGGGGAGCAGTTCTTC. Translated, it gives CASSDLGLGEQFF.

The rearrangement uses TRBV9 and TRBJ2-5, with TRBD2 matching 8 bases. The CDR3 covers 14 residues. V was clipped by 3 bases and J by 11 bases; unmatched bases: 12. The germline V gene has CDR1 SGDLS and CDR2 YYNGEE. CDR3 sequence (DNA): TGTGCCAGCAGCGCGGGGGGGAACTACAATGAGCAGTACTTC. It yields the protein CASSAGGNYNEQYF.

This clonotype was picked up a small number of times. This chain connects TRBV7-2 to TRBJ2-1; 8 nucleotides match TRBD1. The CDR3 has 14 residues. V shed 0 bases, J shed 8 bases, and the junction held 3 bases outside the gene matches. Germline values: CDR1 SGHTA, CDR2 FQGNSA. CDR3 amino acids: CASSLARTGYEQFF. For the CDR3, the DNA is TGTGCCAGCAGCTTAGCGAGGACAGGGTATGAGCAGTTCTTC.

The chain has TRBV6-2 or TRBV6-3 and TRBJ2-2; D gene ambiguous. V was trimmed by 3 bases and J by 1 base, leaving 6 bases between them. This CDR3 region has 14 residues. Germline CDR1 MNHEY, CDR2 SVGEGT. Here the CDR3 reads CASSYMGNTGELFF. CDR3 bases: TGTGCCAGCAGTTATATGGGGAACACCGGGGAGCTGTTTTTT.

The CDR3 here is CASSSQPPLADTQYF. Here the CDR3 DNA reads TGTGCCAGCAGTTCCCAACCCCCTCTCGCAGATACGCAGTATTTT. The genes are TRBV12-3 or TRBV12-4 and TRBJ2-3; D gene ambiguous. The CDR3 contains 15 residues. The V and J ends lost 4 bases and 4 bases respectively, with 15 bases between them.

V usage is TRBV20-1 and J usage is TRBJ2-3; D uncertain. Between the trimmed V and J ends, which lost 4 bases and 1 base, there was a span of 15 bases. The CDR3 is 15 residues long. Germline V gene sequence: CDR1 DFQATT, CDR2 SNEGSKA (reference sequence). CDR3 in DNA: TGCAGTGCTATCTCCGCGGCACCTGGCACAGATACGCAGTATTTT. Translated: CSAISAAPGTDTQYF.

The chain combines TRBV20-1 with TRBJ2-7; 8 bases align to TRBD1. The J call may be mistaken, given a closer DNA end match to TRBJ2-5. The CDR3 consists of 14 residues. Germline V lookup: CDR1 DFQATT, CDR2 SNEGSKA (reference sequence). This CDR3 reads CSAARGQALETQYF. The CDR3 nucleotides read TGCAGTGCAGCCCGGGGACAGGCCTTAGAGACCCAGTACTTC.

This clonotype was counted between two and nine times. This rearrangement joins TRBV4-1 to TRBJ1-5, with D perhaps TRBD1 (5 bases). Germline CDR1 reads MGHRA; CDR2 reads YSYEKL. The germline V and J ends were trimmed by 1 base and 0 bases, with 7 bases remaining between them. This CDR3 is built from 15 residues. The CDR3 reads CASSQGTPSNQPQHF. The DNA of the CDR3 is TGCGCCAGCAGCCAAGGGACACCTAGCAATCAGCCCCAGCATTTT.

V is TRBV6-6 and J is TRBJ1-2; a possible D gene is TRBD1 (6 bases). The V end was cut by 5 bases, the J end by 4 bases, with 11 bases between. The CDR3 loop spans 13 amino acids. Per germline, CDR1 MNHNY and CDR2 SVGAGI (reference sequence). The CDR3: CASSKQGSYGYTF. The CDR3 nucleotides read TGTGCCAGCAGTAAACAGGGAAGCTATGGCTACACCTTC.